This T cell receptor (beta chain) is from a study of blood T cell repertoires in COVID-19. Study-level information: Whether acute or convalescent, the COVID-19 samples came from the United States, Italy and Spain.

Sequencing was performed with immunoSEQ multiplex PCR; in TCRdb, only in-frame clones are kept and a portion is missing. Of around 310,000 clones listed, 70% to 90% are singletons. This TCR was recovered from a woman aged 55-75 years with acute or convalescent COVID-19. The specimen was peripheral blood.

CDR3 sequence reads: CASSFFRTSGRAETQYF. The CDR3 bases are TGTGCCAGCAGTTTTTTCAGGACTAGCGGGAGGGCGGAGACCCAGTACTTC. This sequence joins TRBV28 and TRBJ2-5; 15 bases match TRBD2. V lost 3 bases to trimming and J lost 5 bases; unmatched junction nucleotides: 7. The CDR3 totals 17 residues. Germline V gives CDR1 MDHEN, CDR2 SYDVKM.